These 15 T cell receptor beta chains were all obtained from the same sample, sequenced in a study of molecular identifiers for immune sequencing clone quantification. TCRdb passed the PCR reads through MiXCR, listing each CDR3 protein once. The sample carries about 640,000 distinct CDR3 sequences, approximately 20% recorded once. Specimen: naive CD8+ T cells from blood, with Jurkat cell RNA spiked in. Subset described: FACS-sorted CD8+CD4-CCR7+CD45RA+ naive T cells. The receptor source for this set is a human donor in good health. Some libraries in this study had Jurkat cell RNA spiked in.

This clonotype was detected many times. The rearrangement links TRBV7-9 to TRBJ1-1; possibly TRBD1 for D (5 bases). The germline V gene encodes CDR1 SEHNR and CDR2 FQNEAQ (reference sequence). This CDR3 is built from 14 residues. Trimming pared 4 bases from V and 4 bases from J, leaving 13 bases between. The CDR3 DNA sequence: TGTGCCAGCAGCTCCCTGGACGGGGGCACTGAAGCTTTCTTT. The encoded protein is CASSSLDGGTEAFF.

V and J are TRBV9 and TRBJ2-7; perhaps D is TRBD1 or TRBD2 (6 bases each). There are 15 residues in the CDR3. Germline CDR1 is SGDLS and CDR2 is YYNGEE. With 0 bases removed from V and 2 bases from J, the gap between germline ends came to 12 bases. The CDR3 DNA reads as TGTGCCAGCAGCGTAGAGGGGGGAGGAACCTACGAGCAGTACTTC. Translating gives CASSVEGGGTYEQYF.

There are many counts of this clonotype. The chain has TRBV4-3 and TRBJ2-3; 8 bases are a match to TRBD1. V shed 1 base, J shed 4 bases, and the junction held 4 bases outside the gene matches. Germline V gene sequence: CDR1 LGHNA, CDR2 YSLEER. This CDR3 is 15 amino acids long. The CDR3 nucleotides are TGCGCCAGCAGCCAAGGGACAGGGATCCCAGATACGCAGTATTTT. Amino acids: CASSQGTGIPDTQYF.

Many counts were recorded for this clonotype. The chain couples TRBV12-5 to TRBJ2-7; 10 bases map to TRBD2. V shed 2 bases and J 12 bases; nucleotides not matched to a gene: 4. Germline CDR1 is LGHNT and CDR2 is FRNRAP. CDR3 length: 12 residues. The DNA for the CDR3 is TGTGCTAGTGGTTTGAAAGGGACTAGCGTGTACTTC. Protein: CASGLKGTSVYF.

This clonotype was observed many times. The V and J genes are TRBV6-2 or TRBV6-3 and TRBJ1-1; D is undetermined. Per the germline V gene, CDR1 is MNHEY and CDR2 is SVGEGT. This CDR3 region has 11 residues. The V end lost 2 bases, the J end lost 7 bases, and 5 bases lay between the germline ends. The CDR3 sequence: CASSYPNEAFF. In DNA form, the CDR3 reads TGTGCCAGCAGTTACCCGAATGAAGCTTTCTTT.

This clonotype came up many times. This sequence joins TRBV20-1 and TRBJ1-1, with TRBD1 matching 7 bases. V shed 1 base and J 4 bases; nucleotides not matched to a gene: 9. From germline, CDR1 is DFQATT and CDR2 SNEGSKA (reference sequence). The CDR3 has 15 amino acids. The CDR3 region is CSARVDEGAGTEAFF. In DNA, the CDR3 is TGCAGTGCTAGAGTGGACGAGGGGGCGGGCACTGAAGCTTTCTTT.

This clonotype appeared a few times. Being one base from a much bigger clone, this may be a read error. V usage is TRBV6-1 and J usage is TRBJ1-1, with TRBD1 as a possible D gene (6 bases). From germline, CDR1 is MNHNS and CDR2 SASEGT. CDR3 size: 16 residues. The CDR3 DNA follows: TGTGCCAGCAGTGAAGCGGGGGCAGGGTTCGGGGCTGAAGCTCTCTTT. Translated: CASSEAGAGFGAEALF.

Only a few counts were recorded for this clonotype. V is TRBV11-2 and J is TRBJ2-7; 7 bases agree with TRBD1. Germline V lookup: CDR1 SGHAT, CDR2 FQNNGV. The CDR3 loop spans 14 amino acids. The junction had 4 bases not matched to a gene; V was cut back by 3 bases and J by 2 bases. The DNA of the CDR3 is TGTGCCAGCAGCTTCGGGACAGTAGCCTACGAGCAGTACTTC. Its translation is CASSFGTVAYEQYF.

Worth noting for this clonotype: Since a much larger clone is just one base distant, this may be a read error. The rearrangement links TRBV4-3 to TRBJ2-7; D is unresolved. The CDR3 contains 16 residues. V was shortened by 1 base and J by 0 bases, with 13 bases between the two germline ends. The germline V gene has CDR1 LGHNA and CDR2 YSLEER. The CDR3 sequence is CASSQVFAGSSYEQYF. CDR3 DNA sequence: TGCGCCAGCAGCCAAGTTTTCGCCGGATCCTCCTACGAGCAGTACTTC.

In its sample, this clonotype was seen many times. The CDR3, as DNA: TGCAGTGCTAGAGACGCCGATCTAGCGACAACGCAGTATTTT. It yields the protein CSARDADLATTQYF. This sequence joins TRBV20-1 and TRBJ2-3, with D maybe TRBD2 (6 bases). Germline lookup yields CDR1 DFQATT and CDR2 SNEGSKA (reference sequence). This CDR3 is 14 amino acids long. V was pared by 0 bases and J by 9 bases, with 16 bases between.

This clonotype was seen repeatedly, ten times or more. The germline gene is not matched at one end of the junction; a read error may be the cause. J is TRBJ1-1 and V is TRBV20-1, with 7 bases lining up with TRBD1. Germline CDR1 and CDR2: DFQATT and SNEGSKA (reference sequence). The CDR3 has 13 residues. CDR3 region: CSAGDRESTEAFF. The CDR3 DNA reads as TGCAGTGCTGGAGACAGGGAAAGCACTGAAGCTTTCTTT.

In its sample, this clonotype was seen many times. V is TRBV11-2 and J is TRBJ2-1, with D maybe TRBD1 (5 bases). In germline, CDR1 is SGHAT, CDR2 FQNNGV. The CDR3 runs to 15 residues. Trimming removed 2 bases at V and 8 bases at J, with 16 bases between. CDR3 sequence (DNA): TGTGCCAGCAGCTTACTTGCCAGGTGGGGCGATGAGCAGTTCTTC. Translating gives CASSLLARWGDEQFF.

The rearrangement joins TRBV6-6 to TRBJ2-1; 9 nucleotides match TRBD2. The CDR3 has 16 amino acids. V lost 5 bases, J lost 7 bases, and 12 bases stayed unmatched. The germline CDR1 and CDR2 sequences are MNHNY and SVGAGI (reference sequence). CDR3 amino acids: CASSRRRTSERNEQFF. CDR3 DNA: TGTGCCAGCAGTAGACGTCGGACTAGCGAGAGGAATGAGCAGTTCTTC.

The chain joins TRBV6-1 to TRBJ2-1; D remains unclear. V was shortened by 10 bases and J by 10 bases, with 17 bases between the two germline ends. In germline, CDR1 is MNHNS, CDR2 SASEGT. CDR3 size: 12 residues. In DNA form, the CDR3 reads TGTGCCACGGTCCGACATCGGAAGGAGCAGTTCTTC. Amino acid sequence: CATVRHRKEQFF.

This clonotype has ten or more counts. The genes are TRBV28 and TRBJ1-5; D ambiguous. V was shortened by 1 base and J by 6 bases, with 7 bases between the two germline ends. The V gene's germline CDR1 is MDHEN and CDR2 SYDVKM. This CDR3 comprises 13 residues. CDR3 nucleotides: TGTGCCAGCAGTTTATACTTTGGTCAGCCCCAGCATTTT. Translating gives CASSLYFGQPQHF.